The rows below give T cell receptor beta chains drawn from one sample of a study of CD8 T cells in Susac syndrome. TCRdb re-called the immunoSEQ multiplex PCR reads through MiXCR, storing one row per CDR3 protein. The sample contains approximately 76,000 distinct CDR3 sequences, about 95% of which appear only once. What was sequenced was CD8+ T cells from PBMCs. All receptors derive from a human donor with multiple sclerosis. The CDR3 runs from the conserved cysteine through the conserved F or W. Each record gives: J gene, clone size, D gene, V gene, CDR3 DNA, CDR3 protein. A D gene is named only where the DNA matches it firmly. Clone size is given for some rows only: seen once, a few or many times, or a class if the clone is expanded.

J: TRBJ2-7
size: .
D: .
V: TRBV4-3
DNA: TGCGCCAGCAGCCGGGGTAGTGGGGTAGGCCACGAGCAGTACTTC
CDR3: CASSRGSGVGHEQYF

J: TRBJ2-2
size: .
D: .
V: TRBV11-2
DNA: TGTGCCAGCAGCCCTTACCGTGACAGGCCGAACACCGGGGAGCTGTTTTTT
CDR3: CASSPYRDRPNTGELFF

J: TRBJ2-7
size: .
D: .
V: TRBV13
DNA: TGTGCCAGCAGCGCCCGGGGGGCGACCCGTACCTACGAGCAGTACTTC
CDR3: CASSARGATRTYEQYF

J: TRBJ2-2
size: once
D: .
V: TRBV29-1
DNA: TGCAGCGTTGCCCAGCTAAACACCGGGGAGCTGTTTTTT
CDR3: CSVAQLNTGELFF

J: TRBJ2-7
size: .
D: TRBD1
V: TRBV20-1
DNA: TGCAGTGCCAGACAAAATACAGGGGGTCGACACATCTCCTACGAGCAGTACTTC
CDR3: CSARQNTGGRHISYEQYF

J: TRBJ2-1
size: .
D: .
V: TRBV5-4
DNA: TGTGCCAGCAGCGAGACGCATTCCTACAATGAGCAGTTCTTC
CDR3: CASSETHSYNEQFF

J: TRBJ2-1
size: once
D: .
V: TRBV2
DNA: TGTGCCAGCACCGGGATCGAAGGATCCTACAATGAGCAGTTCTTC
CDR3: CASTGIEGSYNEQFF

J: TRBJ2-7
size: .
D: .
V: TRBV29-1
DNA: TGCAGCGTTGTGGCGAACTTAGAGCAGTACTTC
CDR3: CSVVANLEQYF

J: TRBJ2-1
size: .
D: TRBD2
V: TRBV7-2
DNA: TGTGCCATCCCGAAGGGACTAGCGGGGAATGAGCAGTTCTTC
CDR3: CAIPKGLAGNEQFF

J: TRBJ2-7
size: once
D: .
V: TRBV12-3/TRBV12-4
DNA: TGTGCCAGCAGCCCCGAACGCGGGGCCTACTACGAGCAGTACTTC
CDR3: CASSPERGAYYEQYF

J: TRBJ2-7
size: .
D: .
V: TRBV30
DNA: TGTGCCTGTTTCCCGACCAGGGGTCCCTACGAGCAGTACTTC
CDR3: CACFPTRGPYEQYF

J: TRBJ1-2
size: .
D: TRBD1
V: TRBV25-1
DNA: TGTGCCAGCAGTGCGACAGGGGGTGATGGCTACACCTTC
CDR3: CASSATGGDGYTF

J: TRBJ2-5
size: few
D: TRBD2
V: TRBV27
DNA: TGTGCCAGCAGACCCTTAGCGGGGGGCGAGACCCAGTACTTC
CDR3: CASRPLAGGETQYF

J: TRBJ2-7
size: .
D: TRBD2
V: TRBV10-3
DNA: TGTGCCATCAGTCGGACTAGCGGGTCCCAGGGGCAGTACTTC
CDR3: CAISRTSGSQGQYF

J: TRBJ2-2
size: .
D: .
V: TRBV10-3
DNA: TGTGCCATCAGTGATCGTCCGGCCAGGGCGCCAGGGGAGGCCGGGGAGCTGTTTTTT
CDR3: CAISDRPARAPGEAGELFF

J: TRBJ2-1
size: .
D: TRBD2
V: TRBV27
DNA: TGTGCCAGCAGTTTATCTGCGGGGGGGTACAATGAGCAGTTCTTC
CDR3: CASSLSAGGYNEQFF

J: TRBJ1-2
size: .
D: .
V: TRBV6-1
DNA: TGTGCCAGCACCGTTGGGGCAGGATCAACCTTTTTTAACTATGGCTACACCTTC
CDR3: CASTVGAGSTFFNYGYTF

J: TRBJ2-2
size: .
D: .
V: TRBV7-9
DNA: TGTGCCAGCAGCTCCTCTCGGCTAGGGTACCCTGGGGAGCTGTTTTTT
CDR3: CASSSSRLGYPGELFF

J: TRBJ2-7
size: .
D: .
V: TRBV9
DNA: TGTGCCAGCAGCGTAGCTACGGGCGGGTACTACGAGCAGTACTTC
CDR3: CASSVATGGYYEQYF

J: TRBJ1-3
size: once
D: .
V: TRBV15
DNA: TGTGCCACCAGCAGAGAACGAGGGCCTGGAAACACCATATATTTT
CDR3: CATSRERGPGNTIYF

J: TRBJ2-2
size: .
D: TRBD2
V: TRBV10-1
DNA: TGCGCCAGCAGTGGGCCGGGACTAGCGGGAGGGCCCTCGGCCGGGGAGCTGTTTTTT
CDR3: CASSGPGLAGGPSAGELFF

J: TRBJ1-1
size: .
D: TRBD1
V: TRBV27
DNA: TGTGCCAGCAGTCGTGGACAGGGGGTGTTGAACACTGAAGCTTTCTTT
CDR3: CASSRGQGVLNTEAFF

J: TRBJ2-3
size: .
D: .
V: TRBV30
DNA: TGTGCCTGGAGGAGTTCGATGGAGACGCAGTATTTT
CDR3: CAWRSSMETQYF

J: TRBJ2-4
size: once
D: TRBD2
V: TRBV5-1
DNA: TGCGCCAGCAGCTTGGTTAGCGGGGGGCACATCTCTTCCAAAAACATTCAGTACTTC
CDR3: CASSLVSGGHISSKNIQYF

J: TRBJ2-5
size: .
D: .
V: TRBV29-1
DNA: TGCAGCGTTATATACAGGGGCGGGAGCGAGACCCAGTACTTC
CDR3: CSVIYRGGSETQYF

J: TRBJ1-2
size: .
D: .
V: TRBV29-1
DNA: TGCAGCGTTGACCGGGAGTATGGCTACACCTTC
CDR3: CSVDREYGYTF

J: TRBJ2-7
size: once
D: TRBD2
V: TRBV5-1
DNA: TGCGCCAGCAGGGAATACGGGAGGACAAATTACGAGCAGTACTTC
CDR3: CASREYGRTNYEQYF

J: TRBJ2-7
size: .
D: TRBD2
V: TRBV6-5
DNA: TGTGCCAGCAGTTACGGGGAGGGAACCTACGAGCAGTACTTC
CDR3: CASSYGEGTYEQYF

J: TRBJ2-7
size: .
D: TRBD1
V: TRBV2
DNA: TGTGCCAGCCTTACAGGGGGCGGAAGAAAGGACGAGCAGTACTTC
CDR3: CASLTGGGRKDEQYF

J: TRBJ2-5
size: .
D: TRBD2
V: TRBV5-6
DNA: TGTGCCAGCAGCTTGGGGATTAGCGGGGAGACCCAAGAGACCCAGTACTTC
CDR3: CASSLGISGETQETQYF

J: TRBJ1-4
size: .
D: .
V: TRBV4-3
DNA: TGCGCCAGCAGCCAAGATCGGGTCGGGGCCGCCGCGGAAAAACTGTTTTTT
CDR3: CASSQDRVGAAAEKLFF

J: TRBJ1-2
size: .
D: .
V: TRBV7-9
DNA: TGTGCCAGCAGCTTAGAGGTTGGCAGCCACTATGGCTACACCTTC
CDR3: CASSLEVGSHYGYTF

J: TRBJ2-7
size: .
D: TRBD2
V: TRBV10-3
DNA: TGTGCCATCGGCAGCGGGGGCCCCTACGAGCAGTACTTC
CDR3: CAIGSGGPYEQYF

J: TRBJ2-2
size: .
D: .
V: TRBV5-1
DNA: TGCGCCAGCAGCACGGGGACTTCCTACACCGGGGAGCTGTTTTTT
CDR3: CASSTGTSYTGELFF

J: TRBJ2-7
size: .
D: .
V: TRBV18
DNA: TGTGCCAGCTCACCAACGCCCCCCGGACAGACCTCCTACGAGCAGTACTTC
CDR3: CASSPTPPGQTSYEQYF

J: TRBJ1-1
size: once
D: TRBD1
V: TRBV7-2
DNA: TGTGCCAGCAGCTTAAGGCCGACAGGGGCCCTCCTAAGCGTCACTGAAGCTTTCTTT
CDR3: CASSLRPTGALLSVTEAFF

J: TRBJ1-4
size: once
D: TRBD1
V: TRBV30
DNA: TGTGCCTGTAGACCGGGACAGGGAATGGAAAAACTGTTTTTT
CDR3: CACRPGQGMEKLFF

J: TRBJ2-1
size: .
D: .
V: TRBV3-1
DNA: TGTGCCAGCAGTTCACACCGCGCCCCCTACAATGAGCAGTTCTTC
CDR3: CASSSHRAPYNEQFF

J: TRBJ2-7
size: .
D: .
V: TRBV3-1
DNA: TGTGCCAGCAGCCCGCAGGGATCCTACGAGCAGTACTTC
CDR3: CASSPQGSYEQYF

J: TRBJ1-1
size: .
D: TRBD1
V: TRBV6-5
DNA: TGTGCCAGCAGTTACCTCGGGACAGGGGTGCCTTTCTTT
CDR3: CASSYLGTGVPFF